Below, 8 T cell receptor beta chains from the same sample are listed, as sequenced in a study of untreated major depressive disorder. Generated by immunoSEQ multiplex PCR, the TCRdb table keeps only in-frame clones and is missing some. The sample includes approximately 20,000 clones, roughly 91% of them seen just once. Sequenced input: CD4+ T cells from PBMCs. Receptors were obtained from a man aged 30-40 years in good health.

This clone has a single count. This chain uses TRBV5-4 with TRBJ2-1; TRBD2 matches at 10 bases. Germline V lookup: CDR1 SGHNT, CDR2 YYREEE (reference sequence). Trimming removed 0 bases from V and 4 bases from J; junction bases left unmatched: 7. CDR3 size: 17 residues. CDR3 sequence reads: CASSLGRSGRVYNEQFF. The CDR3 nucleotides read TGTGCCAGCAGCTTGGGCCGCAGCGGGAGGGTGTACAATGAGCAGTTCTTC.

The chain has TRBV2 and TRBJ2-1, with D possibly matching TRBD1 (6 bases). Between the trimmed V and J ends, which lost 4 bases and 8 bases, there was a span of 12 bases. CDR1 is SNHLY, CDR2 FYNNEI, per germline. CDR3 length: 13 amino acids. The CDR3 bases are TGTGCCAGCAGTGGACTCAGGGGCGATGAGCAGTTCTTC. Translation gives CASSGLRGDEQFF.

CDR3 sequence (DNA): TGTGCCAGCAGTATCCCAGGCTATGGCTACACCTTC. Translation gives CASSIPGYGYTF. V is TRBV28 and J is TRBJ1-2; no clear D gene. From germline, CDR1 is MDHEN and CDR2 SYDVKM. This CDR3 has 12 residues. Trimming cost V 5 bases and J 4 bases, with 8 bases left between them.

This sequence joins TRBV14 and TRBJ1-1; tentative D call: TRBD1 (6 bases). Between the trimmed V and J ends, which lost 5 bases and 5 bases, there was a span of 18 bases. This CDR3 is 15 amino acids long. CDR1 SGHDN and CDR2 FVKESK come from the germline V gene. The DNA of the CDR3 is TGTGCCAGCAGCACCTTGCGGGGGGCAAGGACTGAAGCTTTCTTT. Residues: CASSTLRGARTEAFF. Full variable domain (outside the CDR3, taken from reference TRBV14 and TRBJ1-1): EAGVTQFPSHSVIEKGQTVTLRCDPISGHDNLYWYRRVMGKEIKFLLHFVKESKQDESGMPNNRFLAERTGGTYSTLKVQPAELEDSGVYFCASSTLRGARTEAFFGQGTRLTVV.

The V call is TRBV15, the J call TRBJ1-2; 7 bases fit TRBD1. The CDR3 has 17 residues. After removal of 1 base from V and 2 bases from J, the junction contained 10 bases not matched to a gene. CDR1 and CDR2 (germline): LNHNV, YYDKDF (reference sequence). The CDR3 DNA reads as TGTGCCACCAGCAGAGGGTTTTCCGGGACAGTAAACTATGGCTACACCTTC. Translated, it gives CATSRGFSGTVNYGYTF.

The chain joins TRBV2 to TRBJ1-4; 8 nucleotides agree with TRBD1. Unmatched junction bases numbered 8, after V lost 9 bases and J lost 8 bases. The CDR3 covers 13 residues. Germline lookup yields CDR1 SNHLY and CDR2 FYNNEI. The CDR3 loop is CASRQGIPEKLFF. The DNA of the CDR3 is TGTGCCAGTCGACAGGGGATTCCCGAAAAACTGTTTTTT.

This chain uses TRBV18 with TRBJ2-7; D tentatively reads TRBD1 or TRBD2 (6 bases each). CDR1 is KGHSH and CDR2 is LQKENI in the germline V gene. This CDR3 spans 15 amino acids. The V gene lost 3 bases and the J gene lost 3 bases, with 15 bases spanning the gap. The CDR3 is CASSPDGGLGYEQYF. DNA for the CDR3: TGTGCCAGCTCACCTGATGGGGGGCTTGGCTACGAGCAGTACTTC.

This clone was recorded once. A junction boundary mismatches the germline segment, possibly from a read error. This same CDR3 is encoded by further DNA sequences in the sample. This chain links TRBV18 with TRBJ1-1; D call uncertain. Germline CDR1 is KGHSH and CDR2 is LQKENI. The CDR3 covers 13 residues. The DNA for the CDR3 is TGTGCCAGCTCGCCACCGGGAAACACTGAAGCTTTCTTT. Its protein is CASSPPGNTEAFF. Using reference TRBV18 and TRBJ1-1 for the parts outside the CDR3, the full variable domain is NAGVMQNPRHLVRRRGQEARLRCSPMKGHSHVYWYRQLPEEGLKFMVYLQKENIIDESGMPKERFSAEFPKEGPSILRIQQVVRGDSAAYFCASSPPGNTEAFFGQGTRLTVV.